This is a list of T cell receptor beta chains from one sample in a study of neurological immune-mediated disorders. One entry per CDR3 protein, called by TCRdb with MiXCR from the 5' RACE reads. The table lists 95,000 to 150,000 distinct CDR3 sequences, approximately 3.2% of them singletons, with about 1.2% in the top ten. The specimen sequenced was PBMCs. The receptors originated from a woman aged 25 to 39 with multiple sclerosis. Both conserved end residues are part of each CDR3. The D gene is left open where the match is weak. Where a row states a size, it is once, few, many or the class of an expanded clone; other rows omit it.

J,size,D,V,DNA,CDR3
TRBJ2-1,many,TRBD2,TRBV20-1,TGCAGTGCTAGAGATATAGGCCTAGCGGGGGATGAGCAGTTCTTC,CSARDIGLAGDEQFF
TRBJ2-1,many,.,TRBV12-3/TRBV12-4,TGTGCCAGCAGTTTAGGCTGGGGGGGCCACAATGAGCAGTTCTTC,CASSLGWGGHNEQFF
TRBJ1-1,many,TRBD1,TRBV5-1,TGCGCCAGCAGCTTGACAGGGGTGAACACTGAAGCTTTCTTT,CASSLTGVNTEAFF
TRBJ2-5,many,TRBD2,TRBV12-3/TRBV12-4,TGTGCCAGCAGTTTACTAGCGGGGGTTCAAGAGACCCAGTACTTC,CASSLLAGVQETQYF
TRBJ1-2,many,.,TRBV5-1,TGCGCCAGCAGCCCGGGAGACGTCTCTAACTATGGCTACACCTTC,CASSPGDVSNYGYTF
TRBJ1-2,many,TRBD1,TRBV18,TGTGCCAGCTCACCGCTACAGGGGGAGGATGGCTACACCTTC,CASSPLQGEDGYTF
TRBJ2-1,many,.,TRBV7-2,TGTGCCAGCAGCCTAAGCAACGGCAGAGATGAGCAGTTCTTC,CASSLSNGRDEQFF
TRBJ1-5,many,.,TRBV12-3/TRBV12-4,TGTGCCAGCAATGGGGAGGGTGGCAATCAGCCCCAGCATTTT,CASNGEGGNQPQHF
TRBJ2-7,many,.,TRBV7-6,TGTGCCAGCAGCAGAAGCCCACTCCCCTCCTACGAGCAGTACTTC,CASSRSPLPSYEQYF
TRBJ2-7,many,.,TRBV5-1,TGCGCCAGCAGCTTTGCCGGGAACTCCTACGAGCAGTACTTC,CASSFAGNSYEQYF
TRBJ2-7,many,.,TRBV7-2,TGTGCCAGCAGCTTAAACATTTCACCCTACGAGCAGTACTTC,CASSLNISPYEQYF
TRBJ1-5,few,.,TRBV5-8,TGTGCCAGCAGCTTGGTTGGCAATCAGCCCCAGCATTTT,CASSLVGNQPQHF
TRBJ2-1,many,.,TRBV7-7,TGTGCCAGCAGCCCTAGTCCGGGCGGTCCCAATGAGCAGTTCTTC,CASSPSPGGPNEQFF
TRBJ1-2,many,TRBD1,TRBV12-3/TRBV12-4,TGTGCCAGCAGTTTAGCGGACAGGCCCAATACCTACACCTTC,CASSLADRPNTYTF
TRBJ2-1,.,TRBD2,TRBV12-3/TRBV12-4,TGTGCCAGCAGTCCACGACTAGCGGGTTACAATGAGCAGTTCTTC,CASSPRLAGYNEQFF
TRBJ2-1,many,TRBD2,TRBV5-1,TGCGCCAGCACCTTAAGCGGGGCCTCCTACAATGAGCAGTTCTTC,CASTLSGASYNEQFF
TRBJ2-1,few,.,TRBV2,TGTGCCAGCGTAGGGGGGGTAGCTGAGCAGTTCTTC,CASVGGVAEQFF
TRBJ2-7,many,TRBD2,TRBV7-9,TGTGCCAGCAGCCTATTCGGGGGGGGGCTGGACGAGCAGTACTTC,CASSLFGGGLDEQYF
TRBJ2-7,many,.,TRBV27,TGTGCCAGCAGCTTTTTAGCCTACGGGATACCCTACGAGCAGTACTTC,CASSFLAYGIPYEQYF
TRBJ1-1,many,.,TRBV10-3,TGTGCCATCAGTAAGGGGGGACAGAACACTGAAGCTTTCTTT,CAISKGGQNTEAFF
TRBJ1-3,many,.,TRBV7-2,TGTGCCAGCAGCCCTAGCGGGGGAAACACCATATATTTT,CASSPSGGNTIYF
TRBJ1-2,many,.,TRBV10-3,TGTGCCATCAGTGAGGACTCCTCTTCTGGCTACACCTTC,CAISEDSSSGYTF
TRBJ1-1,many,.,TRBV5-1,TGCGCCAGCAACCCCCGGGGAGGGAACACTGAAGCTTTCTTT,CASNPRGGNTEAFF
TRBJ2-7,many,.,TRBV25-1,TGTGCCAGCAGTGAATCCCCCGGGAGCGAGCAGTACTTC,CASSESPGSEQYF
TRBJ1-2,many,.,TRBV3-1,TGTGCCAGCAGCCAAGCCCCTGGGTCTGCTAACTATGGCTACACCTTC,CASSQAPGSANYGYTF
TRBJ2-7,few,TRBD1,TRBV20-1,TGCAGTACATGGGACAGTTACGAGCAGTACTTC,CSTWDSYEQYF
TRBJ2-3,many,.,TRBV27,TGTGCCAGCAGTTCCGGACCGGGCTGGACGCAGTATTTT,CASSSGPGWTQYF
TRBJ2-2,many,TRBD2,TRBV29-1,TGCAGCGTGGCTTTCGGGACTAGCGGGAGCGGGACCGGGGAGCTGTTTTTT,CSVAFGTSGSGTGELFF
TRBJ1-2,few,.,TRBV20-1,TGCAGTGCTAGATGGGAAGCGACGGATGGCTACACCTTC,CSARWEATDGYTF
TRBJ1-2,many,.,TRBV4-1,TGCGCCAGCAGCCAAGATTATCGGCCGTCCGCGTGGAGCGGCTACACCTTC,CASSQDYRPSAWSGYTF
TRBJ2-7,many,.,TRBV12-3/TRBV12-4,TGTGCCAGCAGTGTCGGGAGTGTTGAGCAGTACTTC,CASSVGSVEQYF
TRBJ1-1,many,.,TRBV20-1,TGCAGTGCTAGGATTTACCGGGGATCGCACACTGAAGCTTTCTTT,CSARIYRGSHTEAFF
TRBJ2-7,many,.,TRBV5-1,TGCGCCAGCAGCCCGGACAACTACGAGCAGTACTTC,CASSPDNYEQYF
TRBJ2-1,many,TRBD1,TRBV20-1,TGCAGTGCTAGAGTGGGGACAGGACCCTACAATGAGCAGTTCTTC,CSARVGTGPYNEQFF
TRBJ1-1,many,.,TRBV5-1,TGCGCCAGCCGTCCGAGCCAATTGAACACTGAAGCTTTCTTT,CASRPSQLNTEAFF